Reported below is one T cell receptor beta chain. This clone was observed a handful of times. The antigen it binds to is not known. Base qualities are not recorded, but no much larger clone differs from it by a single base. At diagnosis, peripheral blood, uninvolved tumor-adjacent lung and tumor were collected and were preserved as a mix of fresh-frozen and FFPE material. The entry originates in a study of T cells in localized non-small cell lung cancer (dated by TCRdb to 2020 to 2021). Describing the broader study: Comparing tumors with uninvolved tumor-adjacent lungs, the study looked at the T cell repertoires of 200 to 250 patients with early-stage NSCLC. The cohort consisted of 236 treatment-naive NSCLC patients whose localized lung tumors had been resected. A mean age of about 66 years was recorded for the NSCLC patients, of whom around 120 were male and 100 to 110 were female. General findings and caveats noted by the study authors: Because multi-region tumor sequencing was not performed, intratumor heterogeneity could not be ruled out. A median of roughly 60 of the top 100 tumor clones were detected in paired uninvolved adjacent lung, and around 30 of these tumor clones were also found among the top 100 clones of the paired uninvolved adjacent lung. Longer overall survival was associated with higher T cell density in blood, whereas shorter survival was associated with higher clonality in adjacent lung. The highest T cell clonality was observed in uninvolved tumor-adjacent lung, where clonality exceeded that of tumor, suggesting that antigenic responses were more focused in uninvolved tumor-adjacent lung. Because the study design was exploratory, TCR variables were selected using unadjusted p-values without false-discovery rate correction.

TCR beta CDR3 regions were sequenced from DNA using the immunoSEQ Assay. Turning to the authors' computational methods: T cell density was computed as TCR beta template counts normalized to usable DNA estimated by amplifying housekeeping genes. The preseqR package was used to estimate richness by extrapolating to 400,000 templates for PBMC samples and to 120,000 templates for tissue samples. Clonality was taken to be one minus Pielou's evenness. Tissue-enriched TCRs were identified through differential abundance testing performed on productive amino-acid clonotypes, with a minimum total count of 5 and an alpha of 0.1. Repertoire overlap between compartments was quantified with the Jaccard Index and Morisita Overlap Index. GLIPH grouped TCR beta CDR3s together with public tetramer-defined viral CDR3s, and a viral motif had to include at least three viral sequences and also show V-gene enrichment. TCRdb limited this immuneACCESS table to in-frame rearrangements with V and J called. A share of clones is missing; checked studies link under half to unresolved V genes, and the rest is unexplained. That table furnishes V, J and clone size, whereas the DNA furnished D and trimming. The sample table records approximately 11,000 clones; around 30% of these occur just once. Together, the top ten hold roughly 5.2% of the sample.

The sample in question was lung tumor tissue, obtained before any cancer treatment. This receptor was identified in a man aged 40-75 years with stage I lung adenocarcinoma.

The sequence in DNA is TGTGCCAGCTCACCTCTACCGGGACAGGGCTCTGGAAACACCATATATTTT. This gives the protein CASSPLPGQGSGNTIYF. The sequence joins TRBV18 to TRBJ1-3; 9 central nucleotides agree with TRBD1. The V end gives up 3 bases and the J end 0 bases, leaving 6 bases in the junction not matched to a gene. The cysteine opens and the phenylalanine closes a CDR3 of 17 amino acids. CDR3 DNA only is kept here, 51 bases in frame from base 1. CDR1 KGHSH and CDR2 LQKENI were looked up in the germline V gene.